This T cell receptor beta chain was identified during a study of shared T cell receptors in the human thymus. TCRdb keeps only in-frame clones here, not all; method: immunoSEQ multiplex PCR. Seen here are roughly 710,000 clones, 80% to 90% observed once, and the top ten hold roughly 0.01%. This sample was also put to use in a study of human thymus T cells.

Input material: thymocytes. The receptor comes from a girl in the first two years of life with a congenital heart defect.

The CDR3 spells CAWTPEGGNYGYTF. The DNA of the CDR3 is TGTGCCTGGACCCCTGAAGGGGGAAACTATGGCTACACCTTC. The genes are TRBV30 and TRBJ1-2, with D possibly matching TRBD1 (6 bases). This CDR3 is built from 14 residues. Trimming left V 4 bases short and J 2 bases short, with 14 bases between. Germline V CDR1 and CDR2: GTSNPN, SVGIG (reference sequence).